The sequence of this T cell receptor (beta chain) was determined in a study of T cells in Graves' hyperthyroidism and ophthalmopathy (dated by TCRdb to between 2018 and 2021). Broadly, across the study: Peripheral blood was collected at initial diagnosis, before any treatment. To identify TCR V-J signatures that set the groups apart, the researchers used a discovery cohort of 90 to 100 patients, made up of roughly 40 with Graves' ophthalmopathy and 57 with stable Graves' hyperthyroidism. Prospective prediction of ophthalmopathy was tested in an independent validation cohort of fewer than 20 hyperthyroidism patients and approximately 17 patients who later progressed to ophthalmopathy. The 80 to 100 discovery patients were randomly divided into training and test sets at a 7:3 ratio. Thyroid tissue and blood T-cell repertoires from six Graves' hyperthyroidism patients were also compared in the study. After blood sampling, hyperthyroidism patients were treated with methimazole at a starting dose of 30 mg daily, and ophthalmopathy patients were treated with high-dose intravenous methylprednisolone. According to the paper, TCR Vbeta CDR3 sequencing was carried out on 135 peripheral blood samples, which came from fewer than 50 ophthalmopathy, 70 to 80 hyperthyroidism and approximately 17 progressor patients. The full study reports these points: In validation, the model predicted progression to ophthalmopathy a median of approximately 6.6 months before onset, with over 55% sensitivity and roughly 73% specificity. Sample size was not statistically predetermined, and blinding of investigators to group allocation was not performed. A model built on a 13 V-J signature distinguished ophthalmopathy from stable hyperthyroidism, reaching 87.88% sensitivity and about 81% specificity in cross-validation and 80%/75% in testing. Most expanded thyroid clonotypes (frequency above 0.001) were also detected in blood, a finding suggesting that blood repertoires may reflect thyroid immune responses.

A patient counted as having stable Graves' hyperthyroidism if no progression to ophthalmopathy occurred over 18 months of follow-up. Hyperthyroidism patients were newly diagnosed, with disease duration under 2 months, and aged 18 to 65 years. Exclusion was applied to patients with uncontrolled infections, other autoimmune diseases, pregnancy or lactation. Diagnoses were based on clinical symptoms, serum thyroxine and TRAb, thyroid ultrasound and orbital computed tomography. PBMCs were separated from under 11 ml of fresh peripheral blood using Ficoll-Paque density gradient centrifugation. Total RNA was extracted using Trizol reagent, and RNA quality was assessed on an Agilent 2100 Bioanalyzer. Trimming at the junction amounts to 1 base on V and 2 bases on J, and the germline ends lie 18 bases apart. CDR1 and CDR2 were assigned from the germline V gene as MDHEN and SYDVKM. Including the terminal cysteine and phenylalanine, the CDR3 comprises 18 residues. Of all the DNA, just the CDR3 is kept, 54 bases in frame from base 1.

The table lists this clonotype with many counts. The target of this receptor is not known. Base qualities are not at hand, and no much larger clone is one base apart. TCR beta CDR3 regions were amplified from RNA transcripts. The first round of RT-PCR for the TCR CDR3 was performed with the HTBI primer set and the Qiagen OneStep RT-PCR kit. A second multiplex PCR round built the libraries, followed by size selection and purification. The libraries were sequenced on an Illumina HiSeq2000 using paired-end 100 bp reads. The original methods were these. Raw data were processed with SOAPnuke, discarding reads with adapters, uncalled bases, mean Phred below 15, or no exact constant-primer or identifier match. COPE v1.2.5 was used to merge high-quality paired reads, and clonotypes were defined as unique nucleotide sequences. MiTCR v1.1 was used to align the clonotypes against IMGT TRBV, TRBD and TRBJ reference segments. The analysis included only V-J combinations with a frequency above 0.0001, which together covered about 99% of the repertoires. A TCS score was defined as the ratio between F50 (clonal expansion) and ExV (chaos), using BLOSUM62-based TCRdist between CDR3 peptides within each V-J. Welch's t-statistics and random forest reduced fewer than 550 V-J features to some 14, which were used in a naive Bayes classifier (R e1071). TCRdb reanalyzed the raw reads on its own, using fastp at Q25 for trimming and MiXCR for clone calling, and kept in-frame beta chains. Entries that share a CDR3 protein sequence are merged under the most common genes and DNA. Here the V and J calls rest on TCRdb's processing, not on the authors' analysis. This sample has 250,000 to 300,000 distinct CDR3 sequences in its table, and roughly an eighth of those were observed once. Of the sample, around 8% falls within the top ten clones.

The chain is assembled from TRBV28 and TRBJ1-5; a weak D assignment points to TRBD1 (5 bases agree). Material for sequencing was blood. The sequence came from a woman aged 40 to 55 with Graves' hyperthyroidism. CDR3 region: CASSLSGIPGLGNQPQHF. The DNA is TGTGCCAGCAGTTTATCAGGGATTCCAGGCTTAGGCAATCAGCCCCAGCATTTT.